The rows below give T cell receptor beta chains drawn from one sample of a study of shared clonotypes between healthy human individuals. TCRdb keeps only in-frame clones here, not all; method: immunoSEQ multiplex PCR. The profile covers about 690,000 clones, with less than 95% appearing a single time and around a third taken by the ten largest. The sample taken for sequencing was memory CD8+ T cells from PBMCs. Receptors were obtained from a man aged 18-30 years in good health. Some clones in this sample may be carry-over from other donors' samples. CDR3s include the opening cysteine and the closing phenylalanine or tryptophan. The order of the fields is clone size, V gene, D gene, J gene, CDR3 DNA, CDR3 protein. The D gene is left open where the match is weak. Size is stated for part of the rows, as once, few or many counts, or as a class when the clone is expanded.

-	TRBV4-3	-	TRBJ2-1	TGCGCCAGCAGCCACGCCCGAGGCGGAAGATACAATGAGCAGTTCTTC	CASSHARGGRYNEQFF
-	TRBV6-5	-	TRBJ2-2	TGTGCCAGCAGTTACTCGTCAGGGATCGGGGAGCTGTTTTTT	CASSYSSGIGELFF
once	TRBV27	TRBD1	TRBJ2-7	TGTGCCAGCGCCCCTGACAGGGTTTCCGAGCAGTACTTC	CASAPDRVSEQYF
-	TRBV28	-	TRBJ1-2	TGTGCCAGCAGTCTGGACGGGGCTCCAGGCTACACCTTC	CASSLDGAPGYTF
-	TRBV6-4	-	TRBJ2-4	TGTGCCAGGGGGCTAGCCAAAAACATTCAGTACTTC	CARGLAKNIQYF
-	TRBV7-9	-	TRBJ1-2	TGTGCCAGCAGCCCGAAGCAGGTCTATGGCTACACCTTC	CASSPKQVYGYTF
-	TRBV25-1	-	TRBJ1-1	TGTGCCAGCAGTGACCGGGGGGGCACTGAAGCTTTCTTT	CASSDRGGTEAFF
-	TRBV28	TRBD2	TRBJ2-7	TGTGCCAGCAGAATAACAGGCGGGGGCGAGCAGTACTTC	CASRITGGGEQYF
-	TRBV27	-	TRBJ2-1	TGTGCCAGCAGTGCCAGAGTACACAATGAGCAGTTCTTC	CASSARVHNEQFF
-	TRBV19	TRBD1	TRBJ2-5	TGTGCCAGTATGGACAGGGGCGCGTGGCAAGAGACCCAGTACTTC	CASMDRGAWQETQYF
-	TRBV29-1	-	TRBJ1-4	TGCAGCGCCCTGACAGTTGAAAAACTGTTTTTT	CSALTVEKLFF
-	TRBV28	-	TRBJ2-7	TGTGCCAGCAGTGACTTTCAGTGGACGGCAACCTACGAGCAGTACTTC	CASSDFQWTATYEQYF
-	TRBV13	TRBD1	TRBJ2-3	TGTGCCAGCAGCCCCCCGACAGGGCATGGCTCTAGCACAGATACGCAGTATTTT	CASSPPTGHGSSTDTQYF
-	TRBV27	-	TRBJ1-2	TGTGCCAGCGGGTTCCAGGGGCCATACTATGGCTACACCTTC	CASGFQGPYYGYTF
-	TRBV5-1	-	TRBJ1-2	TGCGCCAGCAGCTACCTTGGGGCTAGCTATGGCTACACCTTC	CASSYLGASYGYTF
-	TRBV10-2	-	TRBJ1-2	TGCGCCAGCAGTGAGGGCAGATTTGGCTACACCTTC	CASSEGRFGYTF
-	TRBV7-9	-	TRBJ2-5	TGTGCCAGCAGCCACCGGATCGGGAACCAAGAGACCCAGTACTTC	CASSHRIGNQETQYF
-	TRBV7-9	-	TRBJ2-7	TGTGCCAGCAGTCCCACACCTGGACTATGGAACGAGCAGTACTTC	CASSPTPGLWNEQYF
-	TRBV7-9	-	TRBJ1-2	TGTGCCAGCAGCTTGGCTGGACAGAGCTATGGCTACACCTTC	CASSLAGQSYGYTF
-	TRBV13	-	TRBJ1-5	TGTGCCAGCAGCGAGAGGGGGGTGAATCAGCCCCAGCATTTT	CASSERGVNQPQHF
-	TRBV11-2	-	TRBJ2-7	TGTGCCAGCAGTGGTATTGACGGGCCCTACGAGCAGTACTTC	CASSGIDGPYEQYF
-	TRBV7-9	-	TRBJ2-5	TGTGCCAGCAGCTTGAGTCACCAAGAGACCCAGTACTTC	CASSLSHQETQYF
-	TRBV4-1	-	TRBJ2-5	TGCGCCAGCAGCCAGAGGGTGGAAGAGACCCAGTACTTC	CASSQRVEETQYF
-	TRBV27	-	TRBJ1-5	TGTGCCAGCAGTTTAGCAGGGACGGTTCAGCCCCAGCATTTT	CASSLAGTVQPQHF
-	TRBV14	TRBD2	TRBJ2-1	TGTGCCAGCAGCCAAGAGTGGGGGAGGGCCGACAATGAGCAGTTCTTC	CASSQEWGRADNEQFF
few	TRBV11-2	-	TRBJ2-5	TGTGCCAGCAGCTCCGACTGGTTTGTGGAGACCCAGTACTTC	CASSSDWFVETQYF
-	TRBV14	-	TRBJ2-2	TGTGCCAGCAGCCAAGACCGGTACACCGGGGAGCTGTTTTTT	CASSQDRYTGELFF
-	TRBV14	-	TRBJ2-7	TGTGCCAGCAGCCTCAATAAGATAGACTCCTACGAGCAGTACTTC	CASSLNKIDSYEQYF
-	TRBV30	TRBD1	TRBJ1-1	TGTGCCTGGAGTGTTTGGGGACAGGGGGTAAGTACTGAAGCTTTCTTT	CAWSVWGQGVSTEAFF
-	TRBV29-1	TRBD1	TRBJ2-1	TGCAGCGTTGATACACAGGGGGCCGGGAATGAGCAGTTCTTC	CSVDTQGAGNEQFF
-	TRBV5-1	TRBD1	TRBJ2-7	TGCGCCAGCAGCGTTACAGGGGGCCCTTACGAGCAGTACTTC	CASSVTGGPYEQYF
-	TRBV4-2	-	TRBJ2-3	TGTGCCAGCCGCCAAAGGGAGCGGGCCACCACAGATACGCAGTATTTT	CASRQRERATTDTQYF
-	TRBV27	-	TRBJ2-7	TGTGCCAGCAGTTCCGGCTCCGAGCAGTACTTC	CASSSGSEQYF
-	TRBV2	-	TRBJ2-7	TGTGCCAGCGGATTTGGCAGGGACTACGAGCAGTACTTC	CASGFGRDYEQYF
-	TRBV5-1	-	TRBJ2-5	TGCGCCAGCAGCTTGGTCGGGCCGCGGGAGACCCAGTACTTC	CASSLVGPRETQYF
few	TRBV6-1	TRBD2	TRBJ2-7	TGTGCCAGCAGTGTTAGCGGGGATTCCTACGAGCAGTACTTC	CASSVSGDSYEQYF
many	TRBV4-1	-	TRBJ2-6	TGCGCCAGCAGCCAAGACAACTCTGGGGCCAACGTCCTGACTTTC	CASSQDNSGANVLTF
-	TRBV18	-	TRBJ2-3	TGTGCCAGCTCCGGAGATACGCAGTATTTT	CASSGDTQYF
-	TRBV4-1	-	TRBJ2-1	TGCGCCAGCAGCCAAAAAGAGAGGGCCGGCTCCTACAATGAGCAGTTCTTC	CASSQKERAGSYNEQFF
-	TRBV10-3	TRBD1	TRBJ2-1	TGTGCCATCAGTGAGTCATGGACAGGGGGTTACTTCTCCTACAATGAGCAGTTCTTC	CAISESWTGGYFSYNEQFF
-	TRBV27	-	TRBJ2-4	TGTGCCAGCACCCCCAGGGTCCCGAAAAACATTCAGTACTTC	CASTPRVPKNIQYF
-	TRBV15	TRBD2	TRBJ2-7	TGTGCCACCAGCAGAGGTACAGCGGGGGAGGTTTACGAGCAGTACTTC	CATSRGTAGEVYEQYF
-	TRBV10-3	TRBD1	TRBJ2-1	TGTGCCATCAGTGCTAGGACAGGGGGATACAATGAGCAGTTCTTC	CAISARTGGYNEQFF
-	TRBV13	-	TRBJ1-4	TGTGCCAGCAGCTTAGGCCGAGGCCACGAAAAACTGTTTTTT	CASSLGRGHEKLFF
-	TRBV9	-	TRBJ2-1	TGTGCCAGCAGCGTAGTAGAAGCTCTAAATGAGCAGTTCTTC	CASSVVEALNEQFF
-	TRBV6-1	TRBD1	TRBJ1-1	TGTGCCAGCAGTCCCAGGGGGGACACTGAAGCTTTCTTT	CASSPRGDTEAFF
-	TRBV27	-	TRBJ1-6	TGTGCCAGCAGTCCGTTGGACAGTATGTCACCCCTCCACTTT	CASSPLDSMSPLHF
-	TRBV7-8	-	TRBJ2-7	TGTGCCAGCAGCTCCCCTTGGGGGACCTACGAGCAGTACTTC	CASSSPWGTYEQYF
-	TRBV18	-	TRBJ1-1	TGTGCCAGCTCACCACCATTTTTCGAGGCGGGGTTCAGCACTGAAGCTTTCTTT	CASSPPFFEAGFSTEAFF
-	TRBV28	-	TRBJ2-5	TGTGCCAGCAGTTTCCCCTCGTTCCAAGATTATTCCGGGGGGACCCAGTACTTC	CASSFPSFQDYSGGTQYF
-	TRBV19	-	TRBJ2-1	TGTGCCAGTAGTACCACTCTCGGGAATGAGCAGTTCTTC	CASSTTLGNEQFF
-	TRBV6-5	TRBD1	TRBJ2-7	TGTGCCAGCGTGACACAGGGGCCCTACGAGCAGTACTTC	CASVTQGPYEQYF
-	TRBV7-9	TRBD2	TRBJ2-5	TGTGCCAGCAGCTTACCGCCTAGCGGGAGGGAAGAGACCCAGTACTTC	CASSLPPSGREETQYF
-	TRBV7-9	-	TRBJ2-7	TGTGCCAGCAGCTTACTAGCGCCGAGCTCCTACGAGCAGTACTTC	CASSLLAPSSYEQYF
once	TRBV7-9	TRBD1	TRBJ2-5	TGTGCCAGCAGCTTCGGGACAGGGGTTGAGACCCAGTACTTC	CASSFGTGVETQYF
-	TRBV28	-	TRBJ2-5	TGTGCCAGCAGTTTTACCCGTGAGACCCAGTACTTC	CASSFTRETQYF
-	TRBV4-3	-	TRBJ2-7	TGCGCCAGCAGCCAAGGGGTCAGGGGGGGCGACGTCTACGAGCAGTACTTC	CASSQGVRGGDVYEQYF
-	TRBV7-9	-	TRBJ2-7	TGTGCCAGCAGGGGTGATAGCTCCTACGAGCAGTACTTC	CASRGDSSYEQYF
-	TRBV5-1	TRBD1	TRBJ2-7	TGCGCCAGCAGTTCCGGACAGGACAGCTACGAGCAGTACTTC	CASSSGQDSYEQYF
-	TRBV9	-	TRBJ2-3	TGTGCCAGCAGCGTAGATGGGGCACAGTACACAGATACGCAGTATTTT	CASSVDGAQYTDTQYF